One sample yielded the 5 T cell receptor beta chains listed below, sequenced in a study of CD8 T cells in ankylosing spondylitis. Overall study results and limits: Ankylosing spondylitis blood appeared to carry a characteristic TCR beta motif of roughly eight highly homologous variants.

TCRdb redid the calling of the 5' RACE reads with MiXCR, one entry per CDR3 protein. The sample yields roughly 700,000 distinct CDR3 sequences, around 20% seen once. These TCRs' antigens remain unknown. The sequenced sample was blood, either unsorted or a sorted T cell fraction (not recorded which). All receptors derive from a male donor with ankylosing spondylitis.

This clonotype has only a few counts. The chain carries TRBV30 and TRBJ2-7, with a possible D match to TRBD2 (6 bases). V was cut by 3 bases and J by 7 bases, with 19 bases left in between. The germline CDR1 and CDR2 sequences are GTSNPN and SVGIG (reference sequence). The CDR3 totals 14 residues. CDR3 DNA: TGTGCCTGGAGACGGGACCTACGTGGGGGGGAGCAGTACTTC. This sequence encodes CAWRRDLRGGEQYF.

DNA of the CDR3: TGCAGTGCTAGAGGGACTAGCGCAGTCTTTTACGAGCAGTACTTC. This gives the protein CSARGTSAVFYEQYF. This chain connects TRBV20-1 to TRBJ2-7, with TRBD2 matching over 9 bases. Germline V gene lookup returns CDR1 DFQATT and CDR2 SNEGSKA (reference sequence). The ends lost 1 base at V and 4 bases at J; junction bases unmatched: 8. This CDR3 is 15 amino acids long.

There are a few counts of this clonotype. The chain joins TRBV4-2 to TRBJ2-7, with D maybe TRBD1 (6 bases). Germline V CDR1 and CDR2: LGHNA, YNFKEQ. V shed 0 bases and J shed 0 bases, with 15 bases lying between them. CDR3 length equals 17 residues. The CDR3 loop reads CASSQEGGTGSSYEQYF. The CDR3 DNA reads TGTGCCAGCAGCCAAGAAGGGGGTACAGGTAGCTCCTACGAGCAGTACTTC.

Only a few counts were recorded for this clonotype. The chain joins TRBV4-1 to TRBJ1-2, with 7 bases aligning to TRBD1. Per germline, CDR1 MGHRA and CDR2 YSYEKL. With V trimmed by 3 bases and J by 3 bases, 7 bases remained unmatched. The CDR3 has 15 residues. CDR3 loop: CASSHEQGSDYGYTF. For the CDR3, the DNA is TGCGCCAGCAGCCACGAACAGGGGTCAGACTATGGCTACACCTTC.

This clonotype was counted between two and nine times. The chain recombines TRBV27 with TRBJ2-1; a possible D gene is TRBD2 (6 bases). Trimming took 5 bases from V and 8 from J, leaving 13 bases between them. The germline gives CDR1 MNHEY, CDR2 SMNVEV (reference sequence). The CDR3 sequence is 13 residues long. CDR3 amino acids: CASSPPGGHEQFF. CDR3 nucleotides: TGTGCCAGCAGTCCACCCGGGGGACATGAGCAGTTCTTC.